A selection of T cell receptor beta chains follows, all from one sample in a study of blood T cell repertoires in COVID-19. The table came from immunoSEQ multiplex PCR; TCRdb's copy has only in-frame clones and leaves some out. The table records over 150,000 clones, roughly 83% of them present only once. Sequencing was carried out using peripheral blood. The receptor set was obtained from a woman between 35 and 50 years old with COVID-19, enrolled during active disease. CDR3s include the opening cysteine and the closing phenylalanine or tryptophan. Fields, in order: J gene, D gene, V gene, CDR3 protein. D genes are given only for firm matches.

TRBJ2-3	TRBD2	TRBV2	CASSEGRTSRDTQYF
TRBJ1-2	NA	TRBV12-3/TRBV12-4	CASTLRDIYGYTF
TRBJ1-1	NA	TRBV15	CATSRDHGNTEAFF
TRBJ1-1	NA	TRBV10-2	CASSEYAQNTEAFF
TRBJ1-2	NA	TRBV3-1/TRBV3-2	CASSQIVSYGYTF
TRBJ2-3	NA	TRBV28	CASNPLGDTQYF
TRBJ1-6	TRBD1	TRBV3-1/TRBV3-2	CASSPSGTGGSSMVSPLHF
TRBJ1-4	NA	TRBV7-6	CASSSDTRNEKLFF
TRBJ2-7	NA	TRBV5-1	CASSLGQYEQYF
TRBJ1-1	TRBD1	TRBV10-2	CASSDRTGRVMNTEAFF
TRBJ1-5	TRBD1	TRBV27	CASSLGSTGSNQPQHF
TRBJ1-6	TRBD1	TRBV2	CASREDRGNSPLHF
TRBJ1-5	TRBD1	TRBV6-5	CASSGGGWNQPQHF
TRBJ2-7	TRBD2	TRBV19	CASSLGTSGSYEQYF
TRBJ1-6	TRBD1	TRBV6-5	CATTRDRAAAPLHF
TRBJ1-1	NA	TRBV6-5	CASSYREVGNTEAFF
TRBJ2-7	TRBD1	TRBV4-1	CASSQEASRGPNEQYF
TRBJ1-4	TRBD1	TRBV11-2	CASSRDRNEKLFF
TRBJ1-1	NA	TRBV19	CASSIGTPGKSEAFF
TRBJ2-7	TRBD1	TRBV11-2	CASSQGDEQYF
TRBJ1-1	NA	TRBV3-1/TRBV3-2	CASSQPTGSAEAFF
TRBJ2-3	TRBD1	TRBV10-3	CAIMDRGLTDTQYF
TRBJ2-7	TRBD1	TRBV19	CASSWGTGGPYEQYF
TRBJ1-1	TRBD1	TRBV7-3	CASSLGTGVDAEAFF
TRBJ2-1	TRBD2	TRBV2	CASSRKGTSNEQFF
TRBJ1-2	NA	TRBV7-8	CASTLGGERGYTF
TRBJ1-2	NA	TRBV19	CASSSRDAWAGYTF
TRBJ2-5	TRBD1	TRBV3-1/TRBV3-2	CASSRRTQGVETQYF
TRBJ2-3	TRBD2	TRBV7-9	CASSLGSGAGAQYF
TRBJ1-2	NA	TRBV5-1	CASSLESGIYGYTF
TRBJ1-2	NA	TRBV27	CASRHGQSAPHGYTF
TRBJ1-5	NA	TRBV4-1	CASSSKIPPYSNQPQHF
TRBJ2-3	TRBD1	TRBV3-1/TRBV3-2	CASSLLRAGGTDTQYF
TRBJ2-1	TRBD2	TRBV24-1	CATSDPGLASYEQFF
TRBJ2-7	NA	TRBV5-1	CASSSQTRSDTGEQYF
TRBJ1-1	NA	TRBV19	CASSIGITEAFF
TRBJ2-3	TRBD2	TRBV3-1/TRBV3-2	CASTLGLAGTDTQYF
TRBJ2-3	TRBD2	TRBV18	CASSRLGLALDTQYF
TRBJ1-2	NA	TRBV5-5	CASSRGAGYGYTF
TRBJ1-1	TRBD1	TRBV28	CASRHRDSQKVNTEAFF
TRBJ2-2	TRBD1	TRBV5-4	CASSLRGPSGELFF
TRBJ1-1	TRBD1	TRBV5-1	CASSSGTATEAFF
TRBJ1-2	NA	TRBV14	CASSPLGQAYGYTF
TRBJ2-2	NA	TRBV12-3/TRBV12-4	CASSFHSGELFF
TRBJ2-4	NA	TRBV6-4	CASSDPEGGGYIQYF
TRBJ2-7	NA	TRBV29-1	CSANLAVREQYF